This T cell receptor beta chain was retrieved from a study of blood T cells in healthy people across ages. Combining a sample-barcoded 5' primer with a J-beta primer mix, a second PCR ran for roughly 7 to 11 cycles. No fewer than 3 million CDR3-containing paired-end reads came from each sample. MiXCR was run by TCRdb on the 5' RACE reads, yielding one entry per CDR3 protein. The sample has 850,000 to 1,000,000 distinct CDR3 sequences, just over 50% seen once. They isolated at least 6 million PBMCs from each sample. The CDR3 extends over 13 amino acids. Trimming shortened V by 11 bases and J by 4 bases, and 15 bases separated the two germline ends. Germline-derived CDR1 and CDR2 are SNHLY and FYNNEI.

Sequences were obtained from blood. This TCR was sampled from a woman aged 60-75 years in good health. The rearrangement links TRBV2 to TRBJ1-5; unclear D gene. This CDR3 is CAGNRLQNQPQHF. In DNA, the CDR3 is TGTGCCGGCAATCGCCTCCAAAATCAGCCCCAGCATTTT.